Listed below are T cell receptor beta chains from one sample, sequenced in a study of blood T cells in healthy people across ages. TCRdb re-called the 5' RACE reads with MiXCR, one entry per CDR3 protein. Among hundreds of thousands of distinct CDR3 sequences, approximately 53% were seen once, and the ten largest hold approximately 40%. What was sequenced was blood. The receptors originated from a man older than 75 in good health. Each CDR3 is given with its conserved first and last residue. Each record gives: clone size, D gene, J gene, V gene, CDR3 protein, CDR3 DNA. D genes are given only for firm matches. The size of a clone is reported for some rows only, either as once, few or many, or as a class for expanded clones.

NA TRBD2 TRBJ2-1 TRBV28 CASRRELGYNEQFF TGTGCCAGCAGGCGGGAGCTGGGTTACAATGAGCAGTTCTTC
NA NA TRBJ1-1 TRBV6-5 CASRYRDRNTEAFF TGTGCCAGCAGGTACAGGGACCGGAACACTGAAGCTTTCTTT
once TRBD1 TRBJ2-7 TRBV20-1 CSASAGTGVSYEQYF TGCAGTGCTAGCGCCGGGACAGGGGTCTCCTACGAGCAGTACTTC
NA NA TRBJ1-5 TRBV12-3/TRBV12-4 CASSLMGARNQPQHF TGTGCCAGCAGTTTGATGGGGGCGCGCAATCAGCCCCAGCATTTT
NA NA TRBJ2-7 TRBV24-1 CATSDSRVLSYEQYF TGTGCCACCAGTGATTCCCGGGTCCTATCCTACGAGCAGTACTTC
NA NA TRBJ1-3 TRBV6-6 CASTERAIDSGNTIYF TGTGCCAGCACCGAACGGGCCATTGACTCTGGAAACACCATATATTTT
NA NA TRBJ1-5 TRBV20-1 CSARDQRGTNQPQHF TGCAGTGCTAGAGATCAGAGGGGGACCAATCAGCCCCAGCATTTT
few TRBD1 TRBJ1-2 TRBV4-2 CASSQPGQGPANYGYTF TGTGCCAGCAGCCAACCGGGACAGGGACCGGCTAACTATGGCTACACCTTC
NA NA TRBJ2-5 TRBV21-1 CASARTGRVRETQYF TGTGCCAGCGCCAGGACAGGGAGGGTAAGAGAGACCCAGTACTTC
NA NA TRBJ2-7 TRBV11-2 CASSSSGYAYEQYF TGTGCCAGCAGCTCAAGCGGCTATGCATACGAGCAGTACTTC
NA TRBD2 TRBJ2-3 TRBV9 CASSVGTSGGREYF TGTGCCAGCAGCGTGGGGACTAGCGGAGGAAGAGAGTATTTT
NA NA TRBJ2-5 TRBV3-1 CASSTTEKETQYF TGTGCCAGCAGTACGACAGAAAAAGAGACCCAGTACTTC
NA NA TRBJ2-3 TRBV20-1 CSASGVYTDTQYF TGCAGTGCTAGCGGTGTATACACAGATACGCAGTATTTT
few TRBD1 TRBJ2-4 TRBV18 CASSRQGLEDIQYF TGTGCCAGCTCACGACAGGGGCTTGAGGACATTCAGTACTTC
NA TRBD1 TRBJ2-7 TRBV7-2 CASSLAWTPRGLNEQYF TGTGCCAGCAGCTTAGCCTGGACCCCCAGGGGGCTCAACGAGCAGTACTTC
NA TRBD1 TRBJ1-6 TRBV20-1 CSAQGQGLNSPLHF TGCAGTGCCCAGGGACAGGGGTTGAATTCACCCCTCCACTTT
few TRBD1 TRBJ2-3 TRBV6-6 CASSPGQGLTDTQYF TGTGCCAGCAGTCCCGGACAGGGGCTCACAGATACGCAGTATTTT
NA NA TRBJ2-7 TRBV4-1 CASSLTRGTDYEQYF TGCGCCAGCAGCCTCACGCGCGGGACCGACTACGAGCAGTACTTC
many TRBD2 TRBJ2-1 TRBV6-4 CASALAGEPYNEQFF TGTGCCAGCGCGCTAGCGGGAGAGCCCTACAATGAGCAGTTCTTC
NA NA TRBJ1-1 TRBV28 CASSFPAATEAFF TGTGCCAGCAGTTTCCCGGCGGCCACTGAAGCTTTCTTT
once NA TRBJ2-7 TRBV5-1 CASSLTPGVSEQYF TGCGCCAGCAGCTTGACACCGGGTGTCTCCGAGCAGTACTTC
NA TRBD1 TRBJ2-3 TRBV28 CASRPDRATDTQYF TGTGCCAGCAGACCTGACAGGGCGACTGATACGCAGTATTTT
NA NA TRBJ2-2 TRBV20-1 CSALSGGELFF TGCAGTGCTTTAAGTGGCGGGGAGCTGTTTTTT
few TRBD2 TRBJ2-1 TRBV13 CASSFGLADKNEQFF TGTGCCAGCAGCTTTGGACTAGCGGACAAAAATGAGCAGTTCTTC
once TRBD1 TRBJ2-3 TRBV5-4 CASSLGGQGTTDTQYF TGTGCCAGCAGCTTGGGGGGACAGGGCACCACAGATACGCAGTATTTT
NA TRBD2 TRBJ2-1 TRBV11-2 CASSSQSLGLAYEQFF TGTGCCAGCAGCTCACAATCCCTGGGACTAGCCTATGAGCAGTTCTTC
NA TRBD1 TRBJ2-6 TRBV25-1 CASSAGRGSGANVLTF TGTGCCAGCAGTGCGGGCAGGGGGTCTGGGGCCAACGTCCTGACTTTC
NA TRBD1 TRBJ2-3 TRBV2 CASRTGAAGYF TGTGCCAGCAGAACAGGGGCCGCAGGGTATTTT
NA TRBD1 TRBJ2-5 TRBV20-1 CSARQGAMETQYF TGCAGTGCTAGACAGGGGGCGATGGAGACCCAGTACTTC
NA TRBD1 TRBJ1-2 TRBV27 CASSLRQGAPNYGYTF TGTGCCAGCAGTCTCCGACAGGGGGCGCCTAACTATGGCTACACCTTC
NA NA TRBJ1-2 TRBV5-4 CASSIRDYGYTF TGTGCCAGCAGCATACGGGACTATGGCTACACCTTC
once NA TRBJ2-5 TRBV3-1 CASSQTADPYNEQYF TGTGCCAGCAGCCAAACAGCGGATCCCTACAATGAGCAGTACTTC
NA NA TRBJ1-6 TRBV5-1 CASSVDTSGGSPLHF TGCGCCAGCAGCGTTGACACCTCAGGCGGCTCACCCCTCCACTTT
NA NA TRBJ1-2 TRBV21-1 CASSKAPIQNYGYTF TGTGCCAGCAGCAAAGCTCCCATACAAAACTATGGCTACACCTTC
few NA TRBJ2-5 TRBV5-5 CASSFDRNQETQYF TGTGCCAGCAGCTTCGACCGGAACCAAGAGACCCAGTACTTC
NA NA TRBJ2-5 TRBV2 CASSSAAPPFDEQYF TGTGCCAGCAGTTCCGCGGCCCCCCCTTTCGATGAGCAGTACTTC
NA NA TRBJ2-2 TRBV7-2 CASSLESGPTGELFF TGTGCCAGCAGCTTAGAGAGCGGTCCTACCGGGGAGCTGTTTTTT
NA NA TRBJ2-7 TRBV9 CASSVAGPGSSYNEQYF TGTGCCAGCAGCGTAGCTGGGCCCGGGAGCTCCTACAATGAGCAGTACTTC
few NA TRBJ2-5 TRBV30 CAWSVGQETQYF TGTGCCTGGAGTGTGGGGCAAGAGACCCAGTACTTC
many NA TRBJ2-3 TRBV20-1 CSATTLGSREDTQYF TGCAGTGCTACAACCTTGGGGAGCCGGGAGGATACGCAGTATTTT